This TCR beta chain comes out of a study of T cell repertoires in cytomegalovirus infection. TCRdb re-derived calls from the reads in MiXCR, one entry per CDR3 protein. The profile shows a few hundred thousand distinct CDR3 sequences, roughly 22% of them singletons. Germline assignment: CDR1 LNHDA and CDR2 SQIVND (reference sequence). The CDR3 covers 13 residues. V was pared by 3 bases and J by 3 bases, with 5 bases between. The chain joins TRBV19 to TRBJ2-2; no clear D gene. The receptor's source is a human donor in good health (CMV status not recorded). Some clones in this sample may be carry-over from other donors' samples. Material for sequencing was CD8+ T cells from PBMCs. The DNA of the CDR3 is TGTGCCAGTAGTATTGGGTACACCGGGGAGCTGTTTTTT. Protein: CASSIGYTGELFF.